This passage covers 13 T cell receptor beta chains from one sample sequenced in a study of PD-1 blockade in classical Hodgkin lymphoma. Exposure to brentuximab vedotin varied, and each patient had relapsed following autologous stem cell transplantation. Assay: immunoSEQ multiplex PCR; the TCRdb copy retains only in-frame clones and omits some. The sample records around 10,000 clones, 76% being singletons. The starting material was peripheral blood mononuclear cells (PBMCs), obtained at baseline. The receptor source for this set is a human donor with classical Hodgkin lymphoma.

The genes are TRBV5-1 and TRBJ2-7; 9 nucleotides align to TRBD1. There are 16 residues in the CDR3. Trimming at V came to 2 bases and at J to 2 bases, leaving 8 bases not matched to a gene. The germline gives CDR1 SGHRS, CDR2 YFSETQ. Written as DNA, the CDR3 is TGCGCCAGCAGCTTCTGGGACAGGGAATCGACCTACGAGCAGTACTTC. It is translated as CASSFWDRESTYEQYF.

This rearrangement joins TRBV19 to TRBJ1-1; D remains unclear. Germline assignment: CDR1 LNHDA and CDR2 SQIVND (reference sequence). The CDR3 sequence is 15 residues long. V was cut by 6 bases and J by 0 bases, with 14 bases left in between. The CDR3 loop reads CASSYSVGVNTEAFF. The CDR3, as DNA: TGTGCCAGTAGCTACTCGGTAGGCGTGAACACTGAAGCTTTCTTT.

This clone was found once. V is TRBV21-1 and J is TRBJ2-7; TRBD2, the table's D call, was not compared with the DNA. TRBV21-1 constitutes a pseudogene. The CDR3 sequence is 17 residues long. CDR3 sequence reads: CASSKVRSGRSSYEQYF. CDR3 sequence (DNA): TGTGCCAGCAGCAAAGTGAGAAGCGGGAGGTCCTCCTACGAGCAGTACTTC.

The chain employs TRBV4-2 and TRBJ2-6; a weak D match, TRBD2 (5 bases). V lost 1 base and J 0 bases, leaving 10 bases between the germline ends. The germline gives CDR1 LGHNA, CDR2 YNFKEQ. The length of the CDR3 is 17 residues. CDR3 sequence: CASSQGSGYSGANVLTF. In DNA, the CDR3 is TGTGCCAGCAGCCAAGGGAGCGGCTACTCTGGGGCCAACGTCCTGACTTTC.

The chain joins TRBV7-6 to TRBJ2-5; a weak D match, TRBD1 (5 bases). The V end lost 4 bases, the J end lost 5 bases, and 17 bases lay between the germline ends. There are 15 residues in the CDR3. CDR1 and CDR2 from the germline V gene are SGHVS and FNYEAQ. The CDR3 DNA is TGTGCCAGCAGCTCCGCGATAGGGGCTCAGGAGACCCAGTACTTC. Protein sequence: CASSSAIGAQETQYF.

J is TRBJ2-7 and V is TRBV2; TRBD2 aligns across 8 bases. The CDR3 has 14 residues. In germline, CDR1 is SNHLY, CDR2 FYNNEI. J gave up 3 bases and V 6 bases, and 7 bases lay outside the gene matches. The CDR3 loop is CASRLSGSLYEQYF. CDR3 bases: TGTGCCAGCAGATTGAGCGGGAGCCTCTACGAGCAGTACTTC. The full variable domain, its missing parts supplied by reference TRBV2 and TRBJ2-7, is EPEVTQTPSHQVTQMGQEVILRCVPISNHLYFYWYRQILGQKVEFLVSFYNNEISEKSEIFDDQFSVERPDGSNFTLKIRSTKLEDSAMYFCASRLSGSLYEQYFGPGTRLTVT.

In this sample, this clone is medium-sized (0.01 to 0.1%). The rearrangement uses TRBV2 and TRBJ2-1; 9 bases are shared with TRBD2. Trimming removed 6 bases from V and 9 bases from J; junction bases left unmatched: 15. CDR3 length equals 16 residues. Germline V lookup: CDR1 SNHLY, CDR2 FYNNEI. CDR3 DNA sequence: TGTGCCAGCAGCCAAGGGTTGGCGGGAGGGCCAGGTGAGCAGTTCTTC. Its translation: CASSQGLAGGPGEQFF.

J is TRBJ2-1 and V is TRBV14; perhaps D is TRBD1 or TRBD2 (5 bases each). Trimming pared 2 bases from V and 8 bases from J, leaving 16 bases between. The CDR3 totals 15 residues. CDR1 and CDR2 from the germline V gene are SGHDN and FVKESK. This chain's CDR3 is CASSQLARVTDEQFF. In DNA, the CDR3 is TGTGCCAGCAGCCAACTAGCCAGGGTAACGGATGAGCAGTTCTTC.

The sample holds one count of this clone. This chain links TRBV2 with TRBJ1-5; TRBD1 matches at 7 bases. Germline V lookup: CDR1 SNHLY, CDR2 FYNNEI. The CDR3 spans 13 residues. Trimming removed 7 bases from V and 5 bases from J; junction bases left unmatched: 5. CDR3 sequence (DNA): TGTGCCAGCAAGAGACAGGGAGATCAGCCCCAGCATTTT. Residues: CASKRQGDQPQHF.

The chain is built from TRBV18 and TRBJ2-2, with D uncertain. Looked up from germline, CDR1 is KGHSH and CDR2 is LQKENI. Trimming took 6 bases from V and 4 from J, leaving 12 bases between them. This CDR3 spans 14 amino acids. CDR3 protein: CASSPRVGTGELFF. CDR3 DNA sequence: TGTGCCAGCTCGCCAAGGGTCGGCACCGGGGAGCTGTTTTTT.

The chain is built from TRBV27 and TRBJ1-1, with D possibly TRBD1 on 6 matching bases. CDR3 length equals 14 residues. Germline V CDR1 and CDR2: MNHEY, SMNVEV (reference sequence). Trimming pared 2 bases from V and 1 base from J, leaving 8 bases between. The CDR3 region has the DNA TGTGCCAGCAGTTTAAGGGGGAGGAACACTGAAGCTTTCTTT. Encoded protein: CASSLRGRNTEAFF.

This clone came up once. V usage is TRBV2 and J usage is TRBJ2-3; D is uncertain. Germline V CDR1 and CDR2: SNHLY, FYNNEI. This CDR3 is 15 amino acids long. The V and J ends lost 4 bases and 0 bases respectively, with 11 bases between them. The chain's CDR3 is CASSAGAPSTDTQYF. The CDR3 DNA reads as TGTGCCAGCAGTGCGGGCGCCCCAAGCACAGATACGCAGTATTTT.

The chain joins TRBV11-2 to TRBJ1-1, with unresolved D. Trimming cost V 5 bases and J 1 base, with 8 bases left between them. The length of the CDR3 is 13 residues. Germline CDR1 and CDR2: SGHAT and FQNNGV. This chain's CDR3 is CASSKDGNTEAFF. The CDR3 coding sequence is TGTGCCAGCAGCAAGGACGGGAACACTGAAGCTTTCTTT.